Reported below is one T cell receptor beta chain. The libraries were made with immunoSEQ v3.0 at survey level. Sequencing used immunoSEQ multiplex PCR; TCRdb keeps in-frame clones, though not all of them. The table shows about 10,000 clones, with roughly 80% occurring only once. These data belong to a study of long-term antiretroviral therapy in people with HIV. This CDR3 spans 14 amino acids. The V segment lost 8 bases and the J segment 5 bases; nucleotides outside the gene matches: 8. Germline CDR1 is SGHTA and CDR2 is FQGNSA. The sample was unsorted PBMCs, taken 1.2 years after starting antiretroviral therapy. The clonotype was recovered from a man aged 35-49 years with HIV. The chain uses TRBV7-2 and TRBJ2-2, with TRBD2 matching over 7 bases. The CDR3 reads CASRRTRDTGELFF. CDR3 DNA: TGTGCCAGCCGTAGGACTAGGGATACCGGGGAGCTGTTTTTT.